This TCR beta chain was sequenced during a study of regulatory T cells in long-lasting Graves disease. The study, taken as a whole, reports: New patients shared some 970 public clonotypes, fewer than the approximately 3,000 shared by persistent patients. Newly diagnosed disease favored TRBV20-1 and TRBJ2-1 over persistent disease. Lower TCR diversity was seen in persistent Graves' patients than in newly diagnosed ones.

Library construction for TCR beta used iRepertoire HTBI primers and Arm-PCR of CDR3 regions. MiXCR was run by TCRdb on the multiplex PCR reads, yielding one entry per CDR3 protein. The data show over 300,000 distinct CDR3 sequences, about a sixth seen once. Indicated time point: newly diagnosed GD, antithyroid drugs for less than 3 months. With RNA extracted from PBMCs as input, the TCR library was made. Each of the patients was recruited from an endocrinology department situated in Xi'an, China. V lost 9 bases and J lost 0; bases outside the gene matches: 9. This CDR3 spans 14 amino acids. Per the germline V gene, CDR1 is SGHDT and CDR2 is YYEEEE. This clonotype was seen more than once but under ten times. Its antigen is still unknown.

The sample here was peripheral blood mononuclear cells (PBMCs), taken at new diagnosis, from a patient treated with antithyroid drugs. The chain is built from TRBV5-6 and TRBJ2-7; 7 bases are a match to TRBD2. The source is a female donor with Graves disease. The CDR3 is CATSEGLVSYEQYF. The CDR3 DNA follows: TGTGCCACCTCCGAAGGACTAGTCTCCTACGAGCAGTACTTC.